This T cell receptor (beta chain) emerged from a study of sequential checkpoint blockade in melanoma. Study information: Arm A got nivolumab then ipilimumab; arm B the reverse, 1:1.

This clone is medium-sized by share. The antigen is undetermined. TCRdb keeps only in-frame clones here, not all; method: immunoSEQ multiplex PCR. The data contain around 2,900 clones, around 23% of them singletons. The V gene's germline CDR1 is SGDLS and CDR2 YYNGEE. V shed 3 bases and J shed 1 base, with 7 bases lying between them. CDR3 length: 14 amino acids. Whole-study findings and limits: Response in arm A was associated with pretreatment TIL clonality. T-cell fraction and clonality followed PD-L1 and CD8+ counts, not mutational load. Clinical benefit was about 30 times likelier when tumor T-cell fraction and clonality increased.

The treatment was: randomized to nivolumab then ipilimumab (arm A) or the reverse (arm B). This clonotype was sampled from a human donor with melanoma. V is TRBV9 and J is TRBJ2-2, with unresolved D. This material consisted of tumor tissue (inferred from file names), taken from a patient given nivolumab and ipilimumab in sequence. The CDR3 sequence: CASSASVNTGELFF. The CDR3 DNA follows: TGTGCCAGCAGCGCGTCAGTGAACACCGGGGAGCTGTTTTTT.